The 9 T cell receptor beta chains below come from one sample, sequenced in a study of OX40 agonist ivuxolimab in advanced cancers. Repertoires were generated with immunoSEQ multiplex PCR, while TCRdb's copy carries only in-frame clones and drops some. The table has fewer than 85,000 clones, approximately 80% seen once; the top ten hold roughly 0.5%. The sequences come from CD4+ or CD8+ T cells sorted from blood, collected in a trial of the OX40 agonist ivuxolimab. Receptor source: an adult with an advanced solid tumor such as melanoma, head and neck, liver or kidney cancer.

The chain joins TRBV5-4 to TRBJ1-1, with D possibly being TRBD1 (6 bases). Trimming cost V 0 bases and J 5 bases, with 14 bases left between them. Germline-derived CDR1 and CDR2 are SGHNT and YYREEE (reference sequence). The CDR3 sequence is 15 residues long. The DNA of the CDR3 is TGTGCCAGCAGCTTGGATCGTAGAGGGGGGACTGAAGCTTTCTTT. Translation: CASSLDRRGGTEAFF.

Only one count was recorded for this clone. The CDR3 loop is CASSPRTGEGTEAFF. CDR3 bases: TGCGCCAGCAGCCCTCGGACAGGGGAAGGGACTGAAGCTTTCTTT. The chain recombines TRBV5-1 with TRBJ1-1; 9 bases line up with TRBD1. The ends lost 4 bases at V and 5 bases at J; junction bases unmatched: 9. This CDR3 comprises 15 residues. The germline V gene encodes CDR1 SGHRS and CDR2 YFSETQ.

V usage is TRBV2 and J usage is TRBJ2-1; 9 nucleotides line up with TRBD1. This CDR3 has 14 amino acids. From germline, CDR1 is SNHLY and CDR2 FYNNEI. Trimming cost V 5 bases and J 5 bases; bases outside gene matches: 4. The CDR3 protein is CASSSRTGDNEQFF. The CDR3 nucleotides read TGTGCCAGCAGTAGTAGGACAGGGGACAATGAGCAGTTCTTC.

This clone was found once. This sequence joins TRBV19 and TRBJ2-2; 10 bases align to TRBD1. CDR1 is LNHDA, CDR2 SQIVND, per germline (reference sequence). After removal of 10 bases from V and 7 bases from J, the junction contained 15 bases not matched to a gene. This CDR3 spans 16 amino acids. In DNA, the CDR3 is TGTGCCACCTTGGCACGGACAGGGGGTTTTGGCGGGGAGCTGTTTTTT. It is translated as CATLARTGGFGGELFF.

CDR3 protein: CASSLSDGPSYEQYF. For the CDR3, the DNA is TGTGCCAGCTCCTTGTCCGACGGGCCCTCCTACGAGCAGTACTTC. The rearrangement joins TRBV18 to TRBJ2-7; D unclear. The germline CDR1 and CDR2 sequences are KGHSH and LQKENI. The ends were cut back, 6 bases at V and 0 bases at J, with 15 bases in the middle. This CDR3 has 15 amino acids.

The chain uses TRBV29-1 and TRBJ2-5; D might be TRBD2 (6 bases). V lost 2 bases and J 7 bases, leaving 14 bases between the germline ends. Germline V lookup: CDR1 SQVTM, CDR2 ANQGSEA. This CDR3 has 13 residues. The CDR3 region has the DNA TGCAGCGTTGAAAGAGGAGGGACGGGGACCCAGTACTTC. It encodes CSVERGGTGTQYF.

This chain uses TRBV29-1 with TRBJ2-3, with 8 bases that match TRBD1. This CDR3 spans 12 amino acids. With 4 bases clipped from V and 5 bases from J, the junction kept 2 bases outside the gene matches. Germline V gene sequence: CDR1 SQVTM, CDR2 ANQGSEA. CDR3 protein: CSVGTGGDTQYF. Written as DNA, the CDR3 is TGCAGCGTTGGAACAGGGGGAGATACGCAGTATTTT.

The chain recombines TRBV4-3 with TRBJ2-5; 10 nucleotides agree with TRBD2. Germline CDR1 is LGHNA and CDR2 is YSLEER. The CDR3 is 16 residues long. V lost 0 bases to trimming and J lost 6 bases; unmatched junction nucleotides: 7. CDR3 amino acids: CASSQEVAGGIKTQYF. CDR3 DNA: TGCGCCAGCAGCCAAGAAGTAGCGGGAGGTATTAAGACCCAGTACTTC.

The chain joins TRBV18 to TRBJ2-1; a possible D gene is TRBD1 (6 bases). Per germline, CDR1 KGHSH and CDR2 LQKENI. This CDR3 is 13 amino acids long. The germline V and J ends were trimmed by 6 bases and 5 bases, with 11 bases remaining between them. In DNA form, the CDR3 reads TGTGCCAGCTCCAACAGGGTTGACAATGAGCAGTTCTTC. This translates into CASSNRVDNEQFF.